This T cell receptor beta chain was found in a study of molecular identifiers for immune sequencing clone quantification. Study-wide findings and caveats: Among effectors, clones above 20 RNA copies held over 99% of molecules; among naive cells, under 1%.

For this clonotype: No antigen is known for it. A junction end diverges from the germline sequence, so it may reflect a read error.

TCRdb re-analysed the PCR reads in MiXCR, keeping a single row per CDR3 protein. The repertoire holds about 53,000 distinct CDR3 sequences, roughly a third seen once, with 3% to 4% in the top ten. Sequenced: naive CD8+ T cells from blood, with Jurkat cell RNA spiked in. Subset defined: FACS-sorted CD8+CD4-CCR7+CD45RA+ naive T cells. The receptor was derived from a human donor in good health. Some libraries in this study had Jurkat cell RNA spiked in.

The CDR3 region has the DNA TGTGCCAGCAGTCCGTTGACAGGAGCCTATCAGCCCCAGCAATTT. Protein: CASSPLTGAYQPQQF. The chain carries TRBV27 and TRBJ1-5; tentatively, D is TRBD1 (6 bases). Germline loops: CDR1 MNHEY, CDR2 SMNVEV (reference sequence). The CDR3 consists of 15 residues.